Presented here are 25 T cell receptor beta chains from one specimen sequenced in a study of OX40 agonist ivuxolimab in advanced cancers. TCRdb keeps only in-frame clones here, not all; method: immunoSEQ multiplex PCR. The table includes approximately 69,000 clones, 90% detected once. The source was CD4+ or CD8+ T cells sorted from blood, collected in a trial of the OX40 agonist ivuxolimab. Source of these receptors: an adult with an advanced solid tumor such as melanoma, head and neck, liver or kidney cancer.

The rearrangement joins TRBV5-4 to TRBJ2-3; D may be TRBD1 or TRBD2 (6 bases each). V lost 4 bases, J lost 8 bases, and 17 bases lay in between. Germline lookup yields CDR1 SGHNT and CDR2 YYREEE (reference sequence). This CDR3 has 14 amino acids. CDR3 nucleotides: TGTGCCAGCAGCACCCCGGGGGCGGGCGGTACGCAGTATTTT. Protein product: CASSTPGAGGTQYF.

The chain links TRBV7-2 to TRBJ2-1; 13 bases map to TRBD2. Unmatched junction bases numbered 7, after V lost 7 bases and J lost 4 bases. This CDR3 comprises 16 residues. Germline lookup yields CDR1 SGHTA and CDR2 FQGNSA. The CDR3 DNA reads TGTGCCAGCAACGTGCCGGGACTAGCGGGATACAATGAGCAGTTCTTC. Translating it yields CASNVPGLAGYNEQFF.

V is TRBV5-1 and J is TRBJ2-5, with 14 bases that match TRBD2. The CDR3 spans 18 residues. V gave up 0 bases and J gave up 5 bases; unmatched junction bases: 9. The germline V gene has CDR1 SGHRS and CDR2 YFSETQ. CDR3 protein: CASSLGLAGGPVQETQYF. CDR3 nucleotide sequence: TGCGCCAGCAGCTTGGGACTAGCGGGAGGGCCTGTTCAGGAGACCCAGTACTTC.

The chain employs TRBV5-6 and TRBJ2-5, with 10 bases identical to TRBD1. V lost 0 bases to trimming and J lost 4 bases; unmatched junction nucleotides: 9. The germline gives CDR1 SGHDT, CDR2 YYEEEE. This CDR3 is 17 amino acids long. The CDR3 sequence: CASSLAYLTGGLETQYF. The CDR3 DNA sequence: TGTGCCAGCAGCTTGGCCTACCTGACAGGGGGCTTAGAGACCCAGTACTTC.

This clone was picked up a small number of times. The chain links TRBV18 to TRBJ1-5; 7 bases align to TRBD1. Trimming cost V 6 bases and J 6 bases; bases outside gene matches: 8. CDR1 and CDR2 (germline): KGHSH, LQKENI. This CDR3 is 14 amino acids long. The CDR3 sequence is CASSPTGLVQPQHF. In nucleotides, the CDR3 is TGTGCCAGCTCGCCGACAGGGTTGGTTCAGCCCCAGCATTTT.

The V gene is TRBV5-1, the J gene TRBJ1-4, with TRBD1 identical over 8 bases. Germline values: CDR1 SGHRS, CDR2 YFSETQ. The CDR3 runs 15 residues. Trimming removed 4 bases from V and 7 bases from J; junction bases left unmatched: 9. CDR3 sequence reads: CASSPTTGAAEKLFF. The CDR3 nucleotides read TGCGCCAGCAGCCCGACGACAGGGGCGGCTGAAAAACTGTTTTTT.

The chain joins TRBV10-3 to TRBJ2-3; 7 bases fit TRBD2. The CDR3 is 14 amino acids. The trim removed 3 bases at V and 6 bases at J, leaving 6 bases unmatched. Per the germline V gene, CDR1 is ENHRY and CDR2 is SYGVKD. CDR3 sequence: CAISETGLVDTQYF. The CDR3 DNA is TGTGCCATCAGTGAAACTGGACTAGTTGATACGCAGTATTTT.

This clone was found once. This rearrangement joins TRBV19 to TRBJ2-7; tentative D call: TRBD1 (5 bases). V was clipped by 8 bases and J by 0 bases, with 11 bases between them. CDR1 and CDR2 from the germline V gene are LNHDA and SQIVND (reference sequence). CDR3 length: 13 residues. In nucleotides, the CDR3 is TGTGCCAGTGGGAAGGACAACTCCTACGAGCAGTACTTC. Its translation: CASGKDNSYEQYF.

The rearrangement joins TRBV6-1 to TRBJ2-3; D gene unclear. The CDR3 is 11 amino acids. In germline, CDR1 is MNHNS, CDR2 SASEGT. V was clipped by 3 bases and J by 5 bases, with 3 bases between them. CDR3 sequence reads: CASSEIDTQYF. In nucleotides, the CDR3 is TGTGCCAGCAGTGAGATAGATACGCAGTATTTT.

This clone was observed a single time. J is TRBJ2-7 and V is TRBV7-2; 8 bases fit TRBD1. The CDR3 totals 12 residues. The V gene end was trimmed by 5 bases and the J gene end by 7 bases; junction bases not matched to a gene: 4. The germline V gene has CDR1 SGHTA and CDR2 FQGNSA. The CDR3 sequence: CASSPRGREQYF. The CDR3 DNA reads TGTGCCAGCAGCCCCAGGGGGCGTGAGCAGTACTTC.

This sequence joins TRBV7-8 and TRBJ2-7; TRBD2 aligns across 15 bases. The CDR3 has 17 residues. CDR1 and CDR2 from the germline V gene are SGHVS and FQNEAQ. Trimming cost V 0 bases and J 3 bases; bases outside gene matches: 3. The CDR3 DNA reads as TGTGCCAGCAGCTTAGCTAGGGGACTAGCGGGAGGCTACGAGCAGTACTTC. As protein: CASSLARGLAGGYEQYF.

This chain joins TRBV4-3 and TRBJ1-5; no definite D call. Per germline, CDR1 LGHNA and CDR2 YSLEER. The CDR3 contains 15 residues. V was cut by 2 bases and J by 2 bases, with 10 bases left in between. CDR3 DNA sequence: TGCGCCAGCAGCCAATTGGCGGGTGGCAATCAGCCCCAGCATTTT. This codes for CASSQLAGGNQPQHF.

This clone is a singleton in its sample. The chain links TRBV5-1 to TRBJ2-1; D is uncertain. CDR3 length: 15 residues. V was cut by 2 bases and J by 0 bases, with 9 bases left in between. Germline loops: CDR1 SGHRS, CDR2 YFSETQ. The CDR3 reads CASSLVRSSYNEQFF. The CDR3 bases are TGCGCCAGCAGCTTAGTTAGGAGCTCCTACAATGAGCAGTTCTTC.

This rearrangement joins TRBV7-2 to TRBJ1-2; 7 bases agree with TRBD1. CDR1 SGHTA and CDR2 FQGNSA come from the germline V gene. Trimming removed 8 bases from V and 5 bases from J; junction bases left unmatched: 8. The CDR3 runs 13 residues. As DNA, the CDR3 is TGTGCCAGCGGGAGGGACAGATCATATGGCTACACCTTC. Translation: CASGRDRSYGYTF.

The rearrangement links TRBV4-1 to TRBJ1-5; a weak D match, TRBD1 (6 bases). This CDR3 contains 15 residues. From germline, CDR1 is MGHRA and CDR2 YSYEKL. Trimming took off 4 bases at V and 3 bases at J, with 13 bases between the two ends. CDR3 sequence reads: CASSRSGAVNQPQHF. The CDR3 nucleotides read TGCGCCAGCAGCCGTTCAGGGGCCGTCAATCAGCCCCAGCATTTT.

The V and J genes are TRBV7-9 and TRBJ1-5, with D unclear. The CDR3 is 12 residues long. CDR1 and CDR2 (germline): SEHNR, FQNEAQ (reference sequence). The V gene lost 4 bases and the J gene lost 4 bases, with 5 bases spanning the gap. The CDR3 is CASSYWNQPQHF. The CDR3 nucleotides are TGTGCCAGCAGCTACTGGAATCAGCCCCAGCATTTT.

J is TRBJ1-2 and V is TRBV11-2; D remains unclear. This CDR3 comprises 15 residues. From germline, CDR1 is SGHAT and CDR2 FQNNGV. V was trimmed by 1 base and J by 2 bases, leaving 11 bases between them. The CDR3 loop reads CASSLGGTGNYGYTF. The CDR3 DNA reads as TGTGCCAGCAGCTTAGGAGGAACGGGCAACTATGGCTACACCTTC.

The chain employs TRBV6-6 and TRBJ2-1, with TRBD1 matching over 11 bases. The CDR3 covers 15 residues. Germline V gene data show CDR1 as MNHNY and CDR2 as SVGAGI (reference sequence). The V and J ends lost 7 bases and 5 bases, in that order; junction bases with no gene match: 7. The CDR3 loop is CASNPGTGGNNEQFF. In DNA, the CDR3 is TGTGCCAGCAATCCCGGGACAGGGGGGAACAATGAGCAGTTCTTC.

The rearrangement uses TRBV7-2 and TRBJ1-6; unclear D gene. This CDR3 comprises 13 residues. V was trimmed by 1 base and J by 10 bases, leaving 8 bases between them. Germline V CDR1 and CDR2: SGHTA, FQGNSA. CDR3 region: CASSLGQVSPLHF. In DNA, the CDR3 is TGTGCCAGCAGCTTAGGTCAGGTCTCACCCCTCCACTTT.

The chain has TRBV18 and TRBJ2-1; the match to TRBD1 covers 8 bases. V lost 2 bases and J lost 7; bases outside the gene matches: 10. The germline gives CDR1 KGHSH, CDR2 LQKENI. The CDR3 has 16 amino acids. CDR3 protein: CASSPNGQGLGNEQFF. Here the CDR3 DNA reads TGTGCCAGCTCACCAAACGGACAGGGTTTGGGAAATGAGCAGTTCTTC. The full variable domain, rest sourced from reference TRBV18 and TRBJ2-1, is NAGVMQNPRHLVRRRGQEARLRCSPMKGHSHVYWYRQLPEEGLKFMVYLQKENIIDESGMPKERFSAEFPKEGPSILRIQQVVRGDSAAYFCASSPNGQGLGNEQFFGPGTRLTVL.

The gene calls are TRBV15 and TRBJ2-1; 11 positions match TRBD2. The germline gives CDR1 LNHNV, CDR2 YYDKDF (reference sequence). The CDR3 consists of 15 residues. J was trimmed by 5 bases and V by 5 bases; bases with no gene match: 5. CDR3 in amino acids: CATSGGLAEDNEQFF. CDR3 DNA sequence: TGTGCCACCAGCGGGGGACTAGCGGAAGACAATGAGCAGTTCTTC.

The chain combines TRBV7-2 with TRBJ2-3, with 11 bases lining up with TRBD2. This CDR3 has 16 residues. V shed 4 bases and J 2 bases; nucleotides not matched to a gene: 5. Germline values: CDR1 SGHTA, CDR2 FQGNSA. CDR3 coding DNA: TGTGCCAGCAGCTCTTTAGCGGGAGGGAACACAGATACGCAGTATTTT. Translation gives CASSSLAGGNTDTQYF.

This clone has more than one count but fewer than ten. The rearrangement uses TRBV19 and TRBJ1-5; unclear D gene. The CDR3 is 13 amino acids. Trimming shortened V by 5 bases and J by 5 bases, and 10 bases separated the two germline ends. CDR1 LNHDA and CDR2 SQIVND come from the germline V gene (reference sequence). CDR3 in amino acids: CASSSVSYQPQHF. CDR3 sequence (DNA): TGTGCCAGTAGTTCAGTAAGCTATCAGCCCCAGCATTTT. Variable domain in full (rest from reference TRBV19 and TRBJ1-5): DGGITQSPKYLFRKEGQNVTLSCEQNLNHDAMYWYRQDPGQGLRLIYYSQIVNDFQKGDIAEGYSVSREKKESFPLTVTSAQKNPTAFYLCASSSVSYQPQHFGDGTRLSIL.

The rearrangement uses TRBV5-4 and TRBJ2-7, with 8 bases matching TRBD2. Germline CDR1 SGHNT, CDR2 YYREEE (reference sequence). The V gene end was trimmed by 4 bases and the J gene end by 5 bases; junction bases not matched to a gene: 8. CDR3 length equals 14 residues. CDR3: CASSVLLAANEQYF. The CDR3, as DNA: TGTGCCAGCAGCGTACTACTAGCGGCGAACGAGCAGTACTTC.

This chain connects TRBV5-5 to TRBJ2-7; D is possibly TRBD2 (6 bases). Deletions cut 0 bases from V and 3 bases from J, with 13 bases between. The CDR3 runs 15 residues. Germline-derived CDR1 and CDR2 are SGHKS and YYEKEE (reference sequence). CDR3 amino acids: CASSLGLGSGYEQYF. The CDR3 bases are TGTGCCAGCAGCTTGGGCCTCGGTAGCGGCTACGAGCAGTACTTC.